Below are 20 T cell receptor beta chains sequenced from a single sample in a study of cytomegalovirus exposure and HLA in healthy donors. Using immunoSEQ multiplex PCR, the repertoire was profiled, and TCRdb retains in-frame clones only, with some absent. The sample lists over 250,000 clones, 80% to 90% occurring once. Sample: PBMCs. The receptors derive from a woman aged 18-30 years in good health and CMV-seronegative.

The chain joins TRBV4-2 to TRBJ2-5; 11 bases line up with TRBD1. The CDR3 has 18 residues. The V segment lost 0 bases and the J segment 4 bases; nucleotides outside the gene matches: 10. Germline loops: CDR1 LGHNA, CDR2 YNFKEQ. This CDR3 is CASSQDRDLGTGGETQYF. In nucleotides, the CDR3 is TGTGCCAGCAGCCAAGATCGAGATCTGGGGACAGGGGGAGAGACCCAGTACTTC.

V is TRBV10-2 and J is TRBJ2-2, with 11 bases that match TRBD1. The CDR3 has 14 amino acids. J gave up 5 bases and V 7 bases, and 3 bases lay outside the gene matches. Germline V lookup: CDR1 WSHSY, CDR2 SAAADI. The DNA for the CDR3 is TGCGCCAGCAAGGGACAGGGGGTAACCGGGGAGCTGTTTTTT. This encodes CASKGQGVTGELFF.

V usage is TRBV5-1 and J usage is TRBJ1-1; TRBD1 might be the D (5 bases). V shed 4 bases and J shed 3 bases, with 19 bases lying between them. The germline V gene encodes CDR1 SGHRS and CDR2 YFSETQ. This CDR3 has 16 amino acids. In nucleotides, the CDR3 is TGCGCCAGCAGCGGGGCTTTCTCGTCGGGGGACACTGAAGCTTTCTTT. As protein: CASSGAFSSGDTEAFF. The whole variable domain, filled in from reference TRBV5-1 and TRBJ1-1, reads KAGVTQTPRYLIKTRGQQVTLSCSPISGHRSVSWYQQTPGQGLQFLFEYFSETQRNKGNFPGRFSGRQFSNSRSEMNVSTLELGDSALYLCASSGAFSSGDTEAFFGQGTRLTVV.

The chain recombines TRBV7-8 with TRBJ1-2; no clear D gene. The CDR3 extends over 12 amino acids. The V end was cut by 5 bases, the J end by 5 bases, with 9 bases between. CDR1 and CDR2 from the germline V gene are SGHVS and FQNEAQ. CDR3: CASSHEGYGYTF. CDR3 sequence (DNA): TGTGCCAGCAGCCATGAGGGTTATGGCTACACCTTC.

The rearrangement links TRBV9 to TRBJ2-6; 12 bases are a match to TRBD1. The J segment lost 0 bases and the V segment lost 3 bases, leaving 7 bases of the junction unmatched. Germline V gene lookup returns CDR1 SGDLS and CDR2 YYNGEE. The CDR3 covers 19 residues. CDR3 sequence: CASSEGQGAFLSGANVLTF. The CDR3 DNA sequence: TGTGCCAGCAGCGAGGGACAGGGGGCTTTCCTCTCTGGGGCCAACGTCCTGACTTTC.

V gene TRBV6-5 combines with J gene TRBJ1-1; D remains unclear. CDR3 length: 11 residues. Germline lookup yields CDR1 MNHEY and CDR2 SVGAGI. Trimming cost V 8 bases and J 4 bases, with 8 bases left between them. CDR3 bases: TGTGCCAGCCAAACTTTCACTGAAGCTTTCTTT. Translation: CASQTFTEAFF.

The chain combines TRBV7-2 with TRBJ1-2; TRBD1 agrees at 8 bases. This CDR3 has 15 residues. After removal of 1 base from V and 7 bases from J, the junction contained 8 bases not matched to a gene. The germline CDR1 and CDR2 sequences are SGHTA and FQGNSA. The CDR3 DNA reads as TGTGCCAGCAGCTTAGGGCAGGGGGCCTTCGGTGGCTACACCTTC. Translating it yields CASSLGQGAFGGYTF.

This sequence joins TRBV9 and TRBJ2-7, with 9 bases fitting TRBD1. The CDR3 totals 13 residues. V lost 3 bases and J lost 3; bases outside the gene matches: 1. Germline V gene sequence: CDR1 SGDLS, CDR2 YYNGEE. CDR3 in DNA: TGTGCCAGCAGCGGGACAGGGGACTACGAGCAGTACTTC. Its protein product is CASSGTGDYEQYF.

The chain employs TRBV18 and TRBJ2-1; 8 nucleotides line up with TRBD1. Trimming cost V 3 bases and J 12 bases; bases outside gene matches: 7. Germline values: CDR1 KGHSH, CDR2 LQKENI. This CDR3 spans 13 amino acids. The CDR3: CASSPSPGQVQFF. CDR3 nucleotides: TGTGCCAGCTCACCCTCCCCGGGACAGGTGCAGTTCTTC.

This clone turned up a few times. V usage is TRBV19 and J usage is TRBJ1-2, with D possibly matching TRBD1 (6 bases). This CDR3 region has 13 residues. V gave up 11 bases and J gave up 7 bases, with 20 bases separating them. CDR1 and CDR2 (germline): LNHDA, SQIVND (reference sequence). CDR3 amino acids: CALRIGNRAGYTF. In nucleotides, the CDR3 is TGTGCCCTAAGAATAGGGAACAGGGCTGGCTACACCTTC.

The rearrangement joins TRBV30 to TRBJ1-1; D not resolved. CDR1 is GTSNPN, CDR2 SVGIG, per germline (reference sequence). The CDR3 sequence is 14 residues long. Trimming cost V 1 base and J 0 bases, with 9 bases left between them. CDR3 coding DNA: TGTGCCTGGAGTGCAGGTCATTTGAACACTGAAGCTTTCTTT. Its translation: CAWSAGHLNTEAFF.

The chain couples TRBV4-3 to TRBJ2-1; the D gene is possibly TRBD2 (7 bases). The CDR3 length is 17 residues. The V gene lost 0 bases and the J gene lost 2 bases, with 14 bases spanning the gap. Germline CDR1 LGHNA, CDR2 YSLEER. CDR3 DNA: TGCGCCAGCAGCCAAGAAAAAGGGGGGGGACCCTACAATGAGCAGTTCTTC. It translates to CASSQEKGGGPYNEQFF.

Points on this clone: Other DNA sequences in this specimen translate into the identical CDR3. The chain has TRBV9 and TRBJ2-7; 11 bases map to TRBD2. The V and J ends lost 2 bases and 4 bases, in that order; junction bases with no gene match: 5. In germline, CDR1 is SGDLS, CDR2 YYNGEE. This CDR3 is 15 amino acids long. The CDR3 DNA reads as TGTGCCAGCAGCGTTACTAGCGGGAGAAAATACGAGCAGTACTTC. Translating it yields CASSVTSGRKYEQYF.

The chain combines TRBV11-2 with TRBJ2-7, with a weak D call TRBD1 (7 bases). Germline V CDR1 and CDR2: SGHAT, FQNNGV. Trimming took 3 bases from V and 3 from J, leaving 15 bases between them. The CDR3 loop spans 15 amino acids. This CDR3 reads CASSFDNRGGYEQYF. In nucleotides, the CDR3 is TGTGCCAGCAGCTTCGACAACAGGGGAGGCTACGAGCAGTACTTC.

The CDR3 is CSVFGWTSGDFQETQYF. The CDR3 region has the DNA TGCAGCGTTTTCGGTTGGACTAGCGGGGACTTCCAAGAGACCCAGTACTTC. The V call is TRBV29-1, the J call TRBJ2-5; the match to TRBD2 covers 12 bases. The CDR3 is 17 amino acids. Germline CDR1 is SQVTM and CDR2 is ANQGSEA. Trimming cost V 5 bases and J 1 base; bases outside gene matches: 11.

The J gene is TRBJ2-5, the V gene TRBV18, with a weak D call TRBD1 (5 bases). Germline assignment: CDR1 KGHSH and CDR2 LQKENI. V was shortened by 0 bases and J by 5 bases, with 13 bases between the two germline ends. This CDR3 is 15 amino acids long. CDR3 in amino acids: CASSPPFAGSETQYF. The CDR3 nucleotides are TGTGCCAGCTCACCACCGTTTGCAGGGTCGGAGACCCAGTACTTC.

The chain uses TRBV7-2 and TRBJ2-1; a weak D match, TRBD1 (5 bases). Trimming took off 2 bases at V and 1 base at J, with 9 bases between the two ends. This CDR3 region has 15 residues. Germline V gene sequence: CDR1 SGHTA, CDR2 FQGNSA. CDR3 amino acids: CASSLFAGSYNEQFF. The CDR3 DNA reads TGTGCCAGCAGCTTATTTGCAGGGTCCTACAATGAGCAGTTCTTC.

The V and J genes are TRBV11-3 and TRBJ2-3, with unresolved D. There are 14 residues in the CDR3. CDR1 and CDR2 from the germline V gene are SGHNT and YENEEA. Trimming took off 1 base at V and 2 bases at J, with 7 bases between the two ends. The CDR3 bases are TGTGCCAGCAGCTTAGGGCTTTACACAGATACGCAGTATTTT. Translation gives CASSLGLYTDTQYF.

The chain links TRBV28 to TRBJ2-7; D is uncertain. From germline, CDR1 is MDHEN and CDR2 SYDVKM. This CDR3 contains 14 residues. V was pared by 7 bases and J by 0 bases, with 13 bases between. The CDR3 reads CASTPPLFSYEQYF. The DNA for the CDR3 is TGTGCCAGCACCCCGCCGCTATTCTCCTACGAGCAGTACTTC.

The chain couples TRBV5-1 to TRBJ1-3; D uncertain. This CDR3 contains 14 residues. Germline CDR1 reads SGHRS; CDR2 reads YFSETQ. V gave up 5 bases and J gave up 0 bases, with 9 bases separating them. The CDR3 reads CASRNLSSGNTIYF. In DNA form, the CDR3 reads TGCGCCAGCAGGAATTTGAGCTCTGGAAACACCATATATTTT.